The clone carrying this TCR beta chain has a handful of counts. These data belong to a study of CD8 T cells in ankylosing spondylitis. With 8 bases clipped from V and 5 bases from J, the junction kept 9 bases outside the gene matches. There are 15 residues in the CDR3. TCRdb ran MiXCR on the 5' RACE reads and lists one entry per CDR3 protein. In the table there are 250,000 to 300,000 distinct CDR3 sequences, around 19% of which are singletons. This TCR was recovered from a male donor with ankylosing spondylitis or in good health (not recorded which). The chain is built from TRBV12-3 or TRBV12-4 and TRBJ2-1; TRBD1 matches at 10 bases. The sequencing sample was made of blood, either unsorted or a sorted T cell fraction (not recorded which). The CDR3 loop reads CASRWGGQGNNEQFF. The CDR3 DNA follows: TGTGCCAGCCGCTGGGGGGGACAGGGGAACAATGAGCAGTTCTTC.